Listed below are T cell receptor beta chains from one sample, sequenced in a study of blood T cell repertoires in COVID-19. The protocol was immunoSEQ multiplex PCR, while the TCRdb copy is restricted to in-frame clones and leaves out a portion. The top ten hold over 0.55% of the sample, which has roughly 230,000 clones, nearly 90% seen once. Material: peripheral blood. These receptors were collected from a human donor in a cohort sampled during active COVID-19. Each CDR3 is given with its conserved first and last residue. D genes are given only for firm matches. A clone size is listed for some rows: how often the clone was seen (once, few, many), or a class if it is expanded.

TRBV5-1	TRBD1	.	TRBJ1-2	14	TGCGCCAGCAGCAATGGACAGGGGGCATATGGCTACACCTTC	CASSNGQGAYGYTF
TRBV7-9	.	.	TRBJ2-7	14	TGTGCCAGCAGCCCCCGGGTCGGCTCCTACGAGCAGTACTTC	CASSPRVGSYEQYF
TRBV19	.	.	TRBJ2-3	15	TGTGCCAGTAGTATTCGGAGGGGACTCACAGATACGCAGTATTTT	CASSIRRGLTDTQYF
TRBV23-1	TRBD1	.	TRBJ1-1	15	TGCGCCAGCCTCTTCATGAGGGACAGGAACACTGAAGCTTTCTTT	CASLFMRDRNTEAFF
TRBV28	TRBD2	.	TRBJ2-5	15	TGTGCCAGCAGCCCGCCGGGACTAGGGGGGGAGACCCAGTACTTC	CASSPPGLGGETQYF
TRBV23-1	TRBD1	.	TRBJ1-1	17	TGCGCCAGCAGTCAATTTGTCAGGACAGGGGTTAACACTGAAGCTTTCTTT	CASSQFVRTGVNTEAFF
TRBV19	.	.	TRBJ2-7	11	TGTGCCAGTAGTAGCAGGGCCCAGCAGTACTTC	CASSSRAQQYF
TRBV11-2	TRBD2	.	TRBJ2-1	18	TGTGCCAGCAGTTCACCCAGAGGACTAGCGGGACAGAGTAATGAGCAGTTCTTC	CASSSPRGLAGQSNEQFF
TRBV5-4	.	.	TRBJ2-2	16	TGTGCCAGCAGCTCCATCTGGGGGGCGAACACCGGGGAGCTGTTTTTT	CASSSIWGANTGELFF
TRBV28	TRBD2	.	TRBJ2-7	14	TGTGCCAGCAGTTTTGAGCGGGAGATCCACGAGCAGTACTTC	CASSFEREIHEQYF
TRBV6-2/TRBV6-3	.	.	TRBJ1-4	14	TGTGCCAGCAGCCGCGACACGTCTAATGAAAAACTGTTTTTT	CASSRDTSNEKLFF
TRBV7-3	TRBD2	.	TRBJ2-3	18	TGTGCCAGCAGCCCAACGATTGTAGCGGGAGAGGTTCCAGATACGCAGTATTTT	CASSPTIVAGEVPDTQYF
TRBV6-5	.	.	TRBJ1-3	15	TGTGCCAGCATAACGTTGAGCGGGTCTGGAAACACCATATATTTT	CASITLSGSGNTIYF
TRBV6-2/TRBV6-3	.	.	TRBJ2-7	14	TGTGCCAGCAGTTACTCGACTAGCTCCTACGAGCAGTACTTC	CASSYSTSSYEQYF
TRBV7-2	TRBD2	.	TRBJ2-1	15	TGTGCCAGCAGCTCCTCTAGCGGAGTCTACAATGAGCAGTTCTTC	CASSSSSGVYNEQFF
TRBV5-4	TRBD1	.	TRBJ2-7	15	TGTGCCAGCAGCTTGGTGGGGACAGGGCCTTACGAGCAGTACTTC	CASSLVGTGPYEQYF
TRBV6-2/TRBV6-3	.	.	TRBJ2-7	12	TGTGCCAGCAGTTCCGGGACCTACGAGCAGTACTTC	CASSSGTYEQYF
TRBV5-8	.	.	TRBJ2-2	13	TGTGCCAGCACCCACCCGGTCCGCTGGGAGCTGTTTTTT	CASTHPVRWELFF
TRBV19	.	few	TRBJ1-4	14	TGTGCCAGTAGTCAACAGGGAAATCCTGAAAAACTGTTTTTT	CASSQQGNPEKLFF
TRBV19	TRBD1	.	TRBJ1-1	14	TGTGCCAGTAATACAGGGGGCGCTGGCACTGAAGCTTTCTTT	CASNTGGAGTEAFF
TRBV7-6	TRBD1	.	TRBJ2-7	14	TGTGCCAGCAGCTCACCGGGACAGGGAGGGGAGCAGTACTTC	CASSSPGQGGEQYF
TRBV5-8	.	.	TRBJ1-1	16	TGTGCCAGCAGCTTGGTTTTGTGGAGAGGGAACACTGAAGCTTTCTTT	CASSLVLWRGNTEAFF
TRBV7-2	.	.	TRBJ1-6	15	TGTGCCAGCAGCCCCCAGGTGGGGGGTAATTCACCCCTCCACTTT	CASSPQVGGNSPLHF
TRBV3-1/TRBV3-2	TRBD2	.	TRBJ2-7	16	TGTGCCAGCAGCCAAGATTTGGGGCGGGAGAGGTACGAGCAGTACTTC	CASSQDLGRERYEQYF
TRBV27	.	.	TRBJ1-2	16	TGTGCCAGCAGTTTGATGGGGCCGGCGGGAAACTATGGCTACACCTTC	CASSLMGPAGNYGYTF
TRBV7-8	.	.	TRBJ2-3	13	TGTGCCAGCAGCTTAATGGGGAGGGATACGCAGTATTTT	CASSLMGRDTQYF
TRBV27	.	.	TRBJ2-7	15	TGTGCCAGCAGCCGATATAGCGCTACCTCCTACGAGCAGTACTTC	CASSRYSATSYEQYF
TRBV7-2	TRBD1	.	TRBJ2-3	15	TGTGCCAGCAGCTTACGACAGGGTATTACAGATACGCAGTATTTT	CASSLRQGITDTQYF
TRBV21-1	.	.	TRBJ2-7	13	TGTGCCAGCAGCAAGTCCGTCAGCTACGAGCAGTACTTC	CASSKSVSYEQYF
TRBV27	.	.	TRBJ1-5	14	TGTGCCAGCAGTTTCGTGGGGCCTAAACAGCCCCAGCATTTT	CASSFVGPKQPQHF
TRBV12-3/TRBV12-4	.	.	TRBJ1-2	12	TGTGCCAGCAGTTTGACCGGGTATGGCTACACCTTC	CASSLTGYGYTF
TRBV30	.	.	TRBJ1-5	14	TGTGCCTGGAGTTCAGGGCAGAACAATCAGCCCCAGCATTTT	CAWSSGQNNQPQHF
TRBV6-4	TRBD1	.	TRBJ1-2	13	TGTGCCAGCAGTCCGCAGGGGGTAAATGGCTACACCTTC	CASSPQGVNGYTF
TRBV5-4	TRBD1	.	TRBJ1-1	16	TGTGCCAGCAGCCTCCGGGACAGGGGGCGGGTCACTGAAGCTTTCTTT	CASSLRDRGRVTEAFF
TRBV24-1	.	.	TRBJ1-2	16	TGTGCCACCCGCTACCCAGAGCAGGGGATCGTCTATGGCTACACCTTC	CATRYPEQGIVYGYTF
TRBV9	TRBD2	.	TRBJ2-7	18	TGTGCCAGCAACCACCTTCTAGCGGGGGGGCCCATAGTCTACGAGCAGTACTTC	CASNHLLAGGPIVYEQYF
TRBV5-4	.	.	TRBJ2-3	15	TGTGCCAGCAGCGACGGACTAACTAGCACAGATACGCAGTATTTT	CASSDGLTSTDTQYF
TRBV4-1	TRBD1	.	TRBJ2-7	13	TGCGCCAGCAGACGAGGGACAGGGGACGAGCAGTACTTC	CASRRGTGDEQYF
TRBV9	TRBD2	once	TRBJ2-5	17	TGTGCCAGCAGCGCTGGGACTAGCGGGAGGGCCGCGGAGACCCAGTACTTC	CASSAGTSGRAAETQYF
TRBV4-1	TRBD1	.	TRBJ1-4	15	TGCGCCAGCAGTTCAGGGGGCAGTCAGCGGGAAAAACTGTTTTTT	CASSSGGSQREKLFF
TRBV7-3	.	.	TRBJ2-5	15	TGTGCCAGCAGCTTAAGACGGGCGGGACAAGAGACCCAGTACTTC	CASSLRRAGQETQYF
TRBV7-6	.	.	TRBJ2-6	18	TGTGCCAGCAGCTTAGCTGGCAGGGGTTCCTCTGGGGCCAACGTCCTGACTTTC	CASSLAGRGSSGANVLTF